These 15 T cell receptor beta chains share one sample of origin, sequenced in a study of blood T cell repertoires in COVID-19. Repertoires were generated with immunoSEQ multiplex PCR, while TCRdb's copy carries only in-frame clones and drops some. The profile shows about 380,000 clones, more than 70% of them singletons. The sequenced sample consisted of PBMCs or T cells enriched from blood (not recorded which). The receptors were sampled from a woman aged 18-29 years who had recovered from COVID-19.

This chain uses TRBV5-8 with TRBJ1-2; the match to TRBD1 covers 9 bases. The CDR3 sequence is 17 residues long. CDR1 is SGHTS and CDR2 is YDEGEE in the germline V gene. J was trimmed by 3 bases and V by 0 bases; bases with no gene match: 9. CDR3 sequence reads: CASSLDGGTGKHYGYTF. The CDR3 bases are TGTGCCAGCAGCTTGGACGGCGGGACAGGGAAACACTATGGCTACACCTTC.

The CDR3 sequence is CASSFTKVTDTQYF. CDR3 nucleotide sequence: TGTGCCAGCAGCTTCACTAAGGTCACAGATACGCAGTATTTT. V is TRBV2 and J is TRBJ2-3, with no clear D. Germline V CDR1 and CDR2: SNHLY, FYNNEI. The length of the CDR3 is 14 residues. Trimming pared 6 bases from V and 2 bases from J, leaving 12 bases between.

The chain uses TRBV7-9 and TRBJ1-1; tentative D call: TRBD1 (6 bases). The germline V gene has CDR1 SEHNR and CDR2 FQNEAQ (reference sequence). The CDR3 covers 12 residues. V lost 1 base, J lost 11 bases, and 11 bases lay in between. The CDR3 nucleotides are TGTGCCAGCAGCTTAGGGAATAGGGGGGCTTTCTTT. It codes for CASSLGNRGAFF.

In its sample, this clone was seen once. The sample contains more than one DNA sequence encoding this CDR3. CDR3 nucleotides: TGTGCCAGCAGCCAAGGCGGCTCTGGAAACACCATATATTTT. Its protein is CASSQGGSGNTIYF. The chain links TRBV3-1 (or the pseudogene TRBV3-2) to TRBJ1-3; D not resolved. The CDR3 is 14 amino acids. CDR1 and CDR2 (germline): LGHDT, YNNKEL (reference sequence). With 1 base removed from V and 0 bases from J, the gap between germline ends came to 4 bases.

This clone turned up a few times. The chain links TRBV19 to TRBJ2-3, with TRBD2 matching 7 bases. The germline gives CDR1 LNHDA, CDR2 SQIVND (reference sequence). This CDR3 spans 14 amino acids. The V segment lost 1 base and the J segment 5 bases; nucleotides outside the gene matches: 3. The CDR3 DNA sequence: TGTGCCAGTAGTATAGGTTGGGGGGGAGATACGCAGTATTTT. Protein product: CASSIGWGGDTQYF.

The chain recombines TRBV25-1 with TRBJ1-1; possible D gene TRBD1, 5 bases. This CDR3 is built from 13 residues. Deletions cut 4 bases from V and 8 bases from J, with 14 bases between. Germline-derived CDR1 and CDR2 are MGHDK and SYGVNS. The CDR3 region is CASSADSPREAFF. The CDR3 nucleotides are TGTGCCAGCAGTGCAGACAGTCCAAGGGAAGCTTTCTTT.

The chain recombines TRBV30 with TRBJ2-1; tentatively, D is TRBD2 (7 bases). Germline lookup yields CDR1 GTSNPN and CDR2 SVGIG (reference sequence). The CDR3 runs to 16 residues. The V end lost 4 bases, the J end lost 2 bases, and 18 bases lay between the germline ends. The DNA of the CDR3 is TGTGCCTGGACCGGGAGGTCAGGGGTTACCTACAATGAGCAGTTCTTC. Encoded protein: CAWTGRSGVTYNEQFF.

The chain joins TRBV7-9 to TRBJ2-7; tentatively, D is TRBD1 or TRBD2 (5 bases each). CDR3 length: 13 amino acids. Germline CDR1 and CDR2: SEHNR and FQNEAQ (reference sequence). V lost 7 bases and J 6 bases, leaving 16 bases between the germline ends. The CDR3 reads CASTGPLMVEQYF. CDR3 nucleotides: TGTGCCAGCACGGGGCCCCTTATGGTCGAGCAGTACTTC. The full variable domain, rest sourced from reference TRBV7-9 and TRBJ2-7, is DTGVSQNPRHKITKRGQNVTFRCDPISEHNRLYWYRQTLGQGPEFLTYFQNEAQLEKSRLLSDRFSAERPKGSFSTLEIQRTEQGDSAMYLCASTGPLMVEQYFGPGTRLTVT.

The rearrangement links TRBV27 to TRBJ1-1; weak D call: TRBD1 (6 bases). Per germline, CDR1 MNHEY and CDR2 SMNVEV (reference sequence). V was trimmed by 6 bases and J by 0 bases, leaving 11 bases between them. This CDR3 contains 14 residues. The CDR3 protein is CASRNTGLNTEAFF. CDR3 nucleotides: TGTGCCAGCAGAAACACAGGGTTGAACACTGAAGCTTTCTTT.

In its sample, this clone was seen once. The gene calls are TRBV20-1 and TRBJ1-2; TRBD1 might be the D (5 bases). This CDR3 contains 13 residues. Germline V gives CDR1 DFQATT, CDR2 SNEGSKA (reference sequence). V was trimmed by 3 bases and J by 2 bases, leaving 10 bases between them. CDR3 region: CSASRPGNYGYTF. As DNA, the CDR3 is TGCAGTGCTAGTAGACCAGGGAACTATGGCTACACCTTC.

The chain uses TRBV5-1 and TRBJ2-2; no clear D gene. The CDR3 is 15 amino acids. V was clipped by 4 bases and J by 5 bases, with 15 bases between them. CDR1 SGHRS and CDR2 YFSETQ come from the germline V gene. CDR3 coding DNA: TGCGCCAGCAGCCCGCGGTTGAGTGGGACCGGGGAGCTGTTTTTT. Protein sequence: CASSPRLSGTGELFF.

This clone was seen once. The chain uses TRBV7-8 and TRBJ1-5, with D perhaps matching TRBD1 (6 bases). This CDR3 has 15 amino acids. Germline-derived CDR1 and CDR2 are SGHVS and FQNEAQ. The V end was cut by 8 bases, the J end by 5 bases, with 19 bases between. The CDR3 spells CASGQSGIRDQPQHF. Written as DNA, the CDR3 is TGTGCCAGCGGACAGTCGGGAATAAGAGATCAGCCCCAGCATTTT.

The CDR3 here is CASSVTGALGETQYF. The CDR3 bases are TGTGCCAGCAGCGTGACAGGCGCCCTTGGAGAGACCCAGTACTTC. The rearrangement joins TRBV7-3 to TRBJ2-5; maybe TRBD1 (6 bases). The CDR3 has 15 residues. V gave up 5 bases and J gave up 4 bases, with 17 bases separating them. Germline-derived CDR1 and CDR2 are SGHTA and FQGTGA.

V and J are TRBV19 and TRBJ2-3, with TRBD2 matching over 12 bases. CDR1 LNHDA and CDR2 SQIVND come from the germline V gene (reference sequence). There are 18 residues in the CDR3. J was trimmed by 1 base and V by 1 base; bases with no gene match: 6. The chain's CDR3 is CASSIALAGGPGTDTQYF. The CDR3 coding sequence is TGTGCCAGTAGTATAGCCCTAGCGGGGGGGCCGGGCACAGATACGCAGTATTTT.

This clone was observed a single time. This chain connects TRBV30 to TRBJ2-2; possibly TRBD1 for D (6 bases). V lost 5 bases and J lost 5, with 12 bases in between. This CDR3 contains 13 residues. In germline, CDR1 is GTSNPN, CDR2 SVGIG (reference sequence). The CDR3 DNA reads as TGTGCCTGGGCCGGGACAACTACCGGGGAGCTGTTTTTT. Protein sequence: CAWAGTTTGELFF. Combining the CDR3 with reference TRBV30 and TRBJ2-2 gives the whole variable domain SQTIHQWPATLVQPVGSPLSLECTVEGTSNPNLYWYRQAAGRGLQLLFYSVGIGQISSEVPQNLSASRPQDRQFILSSKKLLLSDSGFYLCAWAGTTTGELFFGEGSRLTVL.